This entry lists 2 T cell receptor beta chains sequenced from one sample in a study of blood T cells in healthy people across ages. A J-beta primer mix and a sample-barcoded 5' primer were used in a second PCR of about 6 to 12 cycles. TCRdb re-called the 5' RACE reads through MiXCR, storing one row per CDR3 protein. The sample lists more than 650,000 distinct CDR3 sequences, roughly 20% occurring once. The sample comprised blood. The receptors were sampled from a man in his sixties or seventies in good health.

This clonotype was counted only a few times. The rearrangement uses TRBV7-2 and TRBJ2-1; 7 bases line up with TRBD2. The CDR3 is 15 amino acids. V lost 3 bases to trimming and J lost 8 bases; unmatched junction nucleotides: 10. The germline V gene has CDR1 SGHTA and CDR2 FQGNSA. CDR3 nucleotides: TGTGCCAGCAGCTTGCGGGAGAGGGCTCTGGATGAGCAGTTCTTC. This gives the protein CASSLRERALDEQFF.

The genes are TRBV5-1 and TRBJ1-5, with 8 positions matching TRBD1. Germline CDR1 and CDR2: SGHRS and YFSETQ. V lost 4 bases, J lost 7 bases, and 10 bases stayed unmatched. The CDR3 sequence is 15 residues long. CDR3 in DNA: TGCGCCAGCAGCCTGGGGACAGGATTCGGCCAGCCCCAGCATTTT. Amino acids: CASSLGTGFGQPQHF.